The 30 T cell receptor beta chains reported below all come from one sample, sequenced in a study of cytomegalovirus exposure and HLA in healthy donors. Some clones are missing from TCRdb's copy, which holds only in-frame ones; the method was immunoSEQ multiplex PCR. The table records 100,000 or so clones, 70% to 90% of them present only once. Sequencing was performed on PBMCs. The origin of the receptors is a woman aged 18-30 years in good health and CMV-seropositive.

The CDR3 reads CASSFPLHRGNYGYTF. The CDR3 DNA sequence: TGTGCCAGTAGTTTTCCCCTTCACCGGGGTAACTATGGCTACACCTTC. This sequence joins TRBV19 and TRBJ1-2; unclear D gene. The CDR3 extends over 16 amino acids. Deletions cut 5 bases from V and 1 base from J, with 17 bases between. Per the germline V gene, CDR1 is LNHDA and CDR2 is SQIVND (reference sequence). The whole variable domain, remainder taken from reference TRBV19 and TRBJ1-2, is DGGITQSPKYLFRKEGQNVTLSCEQNLNHDAMYWYRQDPGQGLRLIYYSQIVNDFQKGDIAEGYSVSREKKESFPLTVTSAQKNPTAFYLCASSFPLHRGNYGYTFGSGTRLTVV.

J is TRBJ2-7 and V is TRBV6-1, with TRBD1 matching over 7 bases. CDR1 MNHNS and CDR2 SASEGT come from the germline V gene. The CDR3 has 16 residues. The ends lost 3 bases at V and 2 bases at J; junction bases unmatched: 10. DNA of the CDR3: TGTGCCAGCAGTGAGATACAGGGGACCCCCGCCTACGAGCAGTACTTC. Translating gives CASSEIQGTPAYEQYF.

The chain uses TRBV11-2 and TRBJ2-1, with 7 nucleotides matching TRBD1. Losses at the gene ends were 5 bases for V and 5 bases for J; bases not matched to a gene: 6. Germline V lookup: CDR1 SGHAT, CDR2 FQNNGV. The CDR3 runs to 14 residues. The CDR3, as DNA: TGTGCCAGCAGCCCACTGGGACAGCACAATGAGCAGTTCTTC. Translation gives CASSPLGQHNEQFF.

The chain is built from TRBV5-1 and TRBJ2-2; possible D gene TRBD2, 6 bases. Trimming pared 6 bases from V and 0 bases from J, leaving 15 bases between. Germline CDR1 SGHRS, CDR2 YFSETQ. The CDR3 runs to 16 residues. The CDR3 DNA follows: TGCGCCAGCACCCTCGGGGACTTCGCGAACACCGGGGAGCTGTTTTTT. Translation gives CASTLGDFANTGELFF.

This sequence joins TRBV27 and TRBJ2-7; 8 bases match TRBD1. V was pared by 4 bases and J by 3 bases, with 5 bases of the junction left unmatched. Looked up from germline, CDR1 is MNHEY and CDR2 is SMNVEV (reference sequence). This CDR3 has 14 residues. In DNA form, the CDR3 reads TGTGCCAGCAGTTATACAGGGGGTAACTACGAGCAGTACTTC. Translating gives CASSYTGGNYEQYF.

This chain's CDR3 is CASRQGATDTQYF. CDR3 nucleotide sequence: TGTGCCAGTAGGCAGGGGGCTACAGATACGCAGTATTTT. The V and J genes are TRBV19 and TRBJ2-3; TRBD1 agrees at 8 bases. Unmatched junction bases numbered 2, after V lost 6 bases and J lost 3 bases. The CDR3 extends over 13 amino acids. Germline V gene data show CDR1 as LNHDA and CDR2 as SQIVND (reference sequence). The variable domain in full, completed from reference TRBV19 and TRBJ2-3, reads DGGITQSPKYLFRKEGQNVTLSCEQNLNHDAMYWYRQDPGQGLRLIYYSQIVNDFQKGDIAEGYSVSREKKESFPLTVTSAQKNPTAFYLCASRQGATDTQYFGPGTRLTVL.

This clone has just one count. The genes are TRBV14 and TRBJ2-5; TRBD1 agrees at 9 bases. This CDR3 comprises 16 residues. With V trimmed by 6 bases and J by 4 bases, 12 bases remained unmatched. Germline V gene data show CDR1 as SGHDN and CDR2 as FVKESK. As DNA, the CDR3 is TGTGCCAGCAGTAAGGGGCTAACGACAGGGGGAGAGACCCAGTACTTC. Protein: CASSKGLTTGGETQYF. Full variable domain (missing parts from reference TRBV14 and TRBJ2-5): EAGVTQFPSHSVIEKGQTVTLRCDPISGHDNLYWYRRVMGKEIKFLLHFVKESKQDESGMPNNRFLAERTGGTYSTLKVQPAELEDSGVYFCASSKGLTTGGETQYFGPGTRLLVL.

V is TRBV19 and J is TRBJ1-1; TRBD1 matches at 7 bases. The V and J ends lost 5 bases and 2 bases, in that order; junction bases with no gene match: 5. Germline lookup yields CDR1 LNHDA and CDR2 SQIVND (reference sequence). CDR3 length equals 14 residues. CDR3: CASSPGTANTEAFF. The CDR3 DNA is TGTGCCAGTAGTCCAGGGACAGCCAACACTGAAGCTTTCTTT.

The chain joins TRBV4-1 to TRBJ1-5; D may be TRBD1 (5 bases). This CDR3 comprises 14 residues. Deletions cut 1 base from V and 3 bases from J, with 7 bases between. Germline CDR1 and CDR2: MGHRA and YSYEKL. CDR3 DNA: TGCGCCAGCAGCCAAGGCAGGGACAATCAGCCCCAGCATTTT. It translates to CASSQGRDNQPQHF.

This clone has a single count. The chain links TRBV27 to TRBJ2-3, with D perhaps TRBD1 (6 bases). The CDR3 spans 15 residues. Germline V gene sequence: CDR1 MNHEY, CDR2 SMNVEV (reference sequence). Trimming stripped 5 bases from V and 4 bases from J, with 16 bases between. The CDR3 DNA reads TGTGCCAGCAGTCGGCACAGGGAAGGATCAGATACGCAGTATTTT. Translating it yields CASSRHREGSDTQYF.

CDR3 DNA: TGTGCCAGCAGCAAAGGACACAATCAGCCCCAGCATTTT. Protein sequence: CASSKGHNQPQHF. The chain combines TRBV21-1 with TRBJ1-5; TRBD1, as called in the table, went unchecked against the DNA. TRBV21-1 constitutes a pseudogene. The CDR3 consists of 13 residues.

The chain recombines TRBV5-1 with TRBJ2-7; no clear D. The CDR3 spans 14 residues. Trimming took 6 bases from V and 1 from J, leaving 14 bases between them. Germline V gives CDR1 SGHRS, CDR2 YFSETQ. CDR3 in DNA: TGCGCCAGCAAAACGGCAGGAACTTCCTACGAGCAGTACTTC. Translation gives CASKTAGTSYEQYF.

V is TRBV2 and J is TRBJ2-7; maybe TRBD1 (5 bases). V was pared by 5 bases and J by 6 bases, with 8 bases between. CDR1 SNHLY and CDR2 FYNNEI come from the germline V gene. The CDR3 has 11 amino acids. CDR3: CASSYTGEQYF. In DNA, the CDR3 is TGTGCCAGCAGTTATACAGGCGAGCAGTACTTC.

This clone occurred once. This could be a read error, since a much larger clone is one nucleotide away. The J gene is TRBJ1-2, the V gene TRBV6-6; perhaps TRBD1 as D (6 bases). V was cut by 5 bases and J by 2 bases, with 9 bases left in between. The CDR3 length is 13 residues. CDR1 is MNHNY, CDR2 SVGAGI, per germline (reference sequence). Here the CDR3 reads CASSLTGNYGYTF. DNA of the CDR3: TGTGCCAGCAGTCTAACAGGGAACTATGGCTACACCTTC.

This rearrangement joins TRBV18 to TRBJ1-4; a weak D match, TRBD1 (6 bases). Germline-derived CDR1 and CDR2 are KGHSH and LQKENI. This CDR3 has 13 residues. The V end lost 3 bases, the J end lost 7 bases, and 9 bases lay between the germline ends. The CDR3, as DNA: TGTGCCAGCTCACCGAAGGACAGTGAAAAACTGTTTTTT. Translation gives CASSPKDSEKLFF.

The chain carries TRBV4-2 and TRBJ1-2; D not resolved. Trimming pared 0 bases from V and 8 bases from J, leaving 16 bases between. The CDR3 totals 15 residues. The germline CDR1 and CDR2 sequences are LGHNA and YNFKEQ. In nucleotides, the CDR3 is TGTGCCAGCAGCCAAGATATCGGGGAGGTCGAAGGCTACACCTTC. Protein: CASSQDIGEVEGYTF.

V is TRBV27 and J is TRBJ1-5, with 9 bases matching TRBD1. The CDR3 consists of 15 residues. Germline assignment: CDR1 MNHEY and CDR2 SMNVEV (reference sequence). With V trimmed by 4 bases and J by 3 bases, 4 bases remained unmatched. CDR3 DNA: TGTGCCAGCAGTTGGGACAGGGCGAACAATCAGCCCCAGCATTTT. This translates into CASSWDRANNQPQHF.

The gene calls are TRBV7-9 and TRBJ2-7, with D possibly TRBD1 on 7 matching bases. Germline V CDR1 and CDR2: SEHNR, FQNEAQ (reference sequence). The CDR3 runs 15 residues. V was shortened by 4 bases and J by 5 bases, with 18 bases between the two germline ends. The CDR3 bases are TGTGCCAGCAGCTCTCTGCGGGACAGATCACACGAGCAGTACTTC. Amino acids: CASSSLRDRSHEQYF.

This sequence joins TRBV19 and TRBJ2-2; D possibly corresponds to TRBD2 (6 bases). Per the germline V gene, CDR1 is LNHDA and CDR2 is SQIVND (reference sequence). The CDR3 covers 15 residues. V lost 6 bases to trimming and J lost 1 base, with 12 bases between them. The CDR3 DNA reads as TGTGCCAGTAGCCGACTAGTGATGAACACCGGGGAGCTGTTTTTT. It is translated as CASSRLVMNTGELFF. The entire variable domain, with the rest obtained from reference TRBV19 and TRBJ2-2, is as follows: DGGITQSPKYLFRKEGQNVTLSCEQNLNHDAMYWYRQDPGQGLRLIYYSQIVNDFQKGDIAEGYSVSREKKESFPLTVTSAQKNPTAFYLCASSRLVMNTGELFFGEGSRLTVL.

The chain carries TRBV9 and TRBJ1-2; 8 bases are a match to TRBD1. Germline assignment: CDR1 SGDLS and CDR2 YYNGEE. V trimming: 0 bases; J trimming: 6 bases; junction bases outside the gene matches: 7. The CDR3 consists of 15 residues. The CDR3 is CASSVGSRGRDGYTF. In DNA, the CDR3 is TGTGCCAGCAGCGTAGGTTCCAGGGGGCGGGATGGCTACACCTTC. Drawing the rest from reference TRBV9 and TRBJ1-2, the complete variable domain is DSGVTQTPKHLITATGQRVTLRCSPRSGDLSVYWYQQSLDQGLQFLIQYYNGEERAKGNILERFSAQQFPDLHSELNLSSLELGDSALYFCASSVGSRGRDGYTFGSGTRLTVV.

The CDR3 loop is CARATGALYNEQFF. CDR3 DNA: TGTGCTCGGGCGACAGGGGCTCTTTACAATGAGCAGTTCTTC. This chain uses TRBV30 with TRBJ2-1, with TRBD1 identical over 8 bases. Germline loops: CDR1 GTSNPN, CDR2 SVGIG (reference sequence). This CDR3 has 14 residues.

The V and J genes are TRBV19 and TRBJ2-7; 8 bases fit TRBD1. The CDR3 totals 15 residues. Germline trimming cut 7 bases from V and 1 base from J; bases unmatched to any gene: 9. The germline gives CDR1 LNHDA, CDR2 SQIVND (reference sequence). CDR3 DNA: TGTGCCAGTATCAAGGGGACAGGAGAGTCCTACGAGCAGTACTTC. Protein product: CASIKGTGESYEQYF.

The chain is built from TRBV9 and TRBJ2-6; weak D call: TRBD1 (6 bases). Germline CDR1 is SGDLS and CDR2 is YYNGEE. The germline V and J ends were trimmed by 4 bases and 2 bases, with 13 bases remaining between them. The CDR3 has 16 residues. The DNA of the CDR3 is TGTGCCAGCAGCCTAAACAGGGTCCCTGGGGCCAACGTCCTGACTTTC. It encodes CASSLNRVPGANVLTF.

The chain joins TRBV6-5 to TRBJ2-1, with D uncertain. CDR1 MNHEY and CDR2 SVGAGI come from the germline V gene. CDR3 size: 13 residues. V dropped 6 bases and J dropped 1 base, with 7 bases sitting between them. The CDR3 sequence: CASRARSYNEQFF. The DNA of the CDR3 is TGTGCCAGCAGGGCCCGATCCTACAATGAGCAGTTCTTC.

This chain links TRBV7-8 with TRBJ1-4; a weak D match, TRBD1 (6 bases). Germline CDR1 SGHVS, CDR2 FQNEAQ. This CDR3 comprises 15 residues. Trimming stripped 6 bases from V and 9 bases from J, with 20 bases between. CDR3 amino acids: CASRDDRLRGKKLFF. CDR3 DNA: TGTGCCAGCAGGGACGACAGACTGAGGGGGAAAAAACTGTTTTTT.

CDR3 nucleotide sequence: TGTGCCAGCAGCTTGGATAGCGGGGGGAGTACAGATACGCAGTATTTT. Translated: CASSLDSGGSTDTQYF. V and J are TRBV5-6 and TRBJ2-3, with 10 bases aligning to TRBD2. The ends lost 0 bases at V and 3 bases at J; junction bases unmatched: 4. This CDR3 is 16 amino acids long. Germline CDR1 SGHDT, CDR2 YYEEEE.

The chain has TRBV5-1 and TRBJ2-7; 9 bases are shared with TRBD1. V lost 6 bases, J lost 4 bases, and 8 bases stayed unmatched. Germline-derived CDR1 and CDR2 are SGHRS and YFSETQ. The CDR3 spans 14 residues. The CDR3 region is CASNAGQGNYEQYF. The DNA of the CDR3 is TGCGCCAGCAACGCGGGACAGGGTAATTACGAGCAGTACTTC.

V gene TRBV9 combines with J gene TRBJ1-2; a weak D match, TRBD1 (6 bases). Germline loops: CDR1 SGDLS, CDR2 YYNGEE. V was cut by 3 bases and J by 8 bases, with 11 bases left in between. The CDR3 covers 12 residues. The CDR3 loop is CASSADSHGYTF. The CDR3 DNA reads TGTGCCAGCAGCGCGGACAGTCACGGCTACACCTTC.

A few counts support this clone. The chain couples TRBV19 to TRBJ2-7; D may be TRBD1 (5 bases). Per the germline V gene, CDR1 is LNHDA and CDR2 is SQIVND (reference sequence). V was trimmed by 8 bases and J by 4 bases, leaving 18 bases between them. The CDR3 runs 14 residues. Here the CDR3 reads CASRLIAGPYEQYF. CDR3 DNA sequence: TGTGCCAGTCGACTGATAGCAGGGCCGTACGAGCAGTACTTC.

The chain couples TRBV29-1 to TRBJ1-1; D ambiguous. This CDR3 has 11 amino acids. The V and J ends lost 5 bases and 0 bases respectively, with 4 bases between them. Per the germline V gene, CDR1 is SQVTM and CDR2 is ANQGSEA. CDR3 nucleotide sequence: TGCAGCGTTCCAATGAACACTGAAGCTTTCTTT. Residues: CSVPMNTEAFF.